Below are 12 T cell receptor beta chains sequenced from a single sample in a study of blood T cells in healthy people across ages. The use of a sample-barcoded 5' primer and a J-beta primer mix characterized a second PCR of roughly 7 to 12 cycles. TCRdb used MiXCR to reprocess the 5' RACE reads, holding one entry per CDR3 protein. The sample lists roughly 800,000 distinct CDR3 sequences; around a quarter were seen once. The same sample was also studied in work on T cells of mothers and their children.

The sample consisted of blood. These receptor sequences come from a boy aged 5 to 17 in good health.

This clonotype was observed a few times. The gene calls are TRBV12-3 or TRBV12-4 and TRBJ2-7; D is perhaps TRBD2 (5 bases). This CDR3 spans 12 amino acids. Trimming stripped 6 bases from V and 2 bases from J, with 8 bases between. The CDR3 coding sequence is TGTGCCAGCAGAAGCGGCGCCTACGAGCAGTACTTC. Protein product: CASRSGAYEQYF.

The CDR3 protein is CATCEQGGDYGYTF. The CDR3 region has the DNA TGTGCCACCTGCGAGCAAGGAGGGGACTATGGCTACACCTTC. The rearrangement links TRBV21-1 to TRBJ1-2. TRBV21-1 is annotated as a pseudogene. The CDR3 has 14 residues.

The V call is TRBV3-1, the J call TRBJ1-3; D unclear. The germline V gene encodes CDR1 LGHDT and CDR2 YNNKEL (reference sequence). This CDR3 contains 18 residues. Trimming removed 3 bases at V and 1 base at J, with 19 bases between. CDR3 sequence: CASSHSLAGLLSGNTIYF. The CDR3 region has the DNA TGTGCCAGCAGCCACAGTCTGGCGGGGTTATTGTCTGGAAACACCATATATTTT.

The gene calls are TRBV12-3 or TRBV12-4 and TRBJ1-1, with TRBD1 matching 11 bases. CDR3 size: 14 residues. V shed 6 bases, J shed 6 bases, and the junction held 6 bases outside the gene matches. CDR3 in DNA: TGTGCCAGCAGCTTGGGACAGGGGGGGTCTGAAGCTTTCTTT. It yields the protein CASSLGQGGSEAFF.

This clonotype was observed a handful of times. V is TRBV5-1 and J is TRBJ1-2, with a weak D call TRBD1 (5 bases). CDR1 is SGHRS, CDR2 YFSETQ, per germline. V lost 4 bases, J lost 0 bases, and 13 bases lay in between. This CDR3 is 15 amino acids long. The CDR3 protein is CASSPSGTSNYGYTF. CDR3 coding DNA: TGCGCCAGCAGCCCTAGCGGGACCTCTAACTATGGCTACACCTTC.

This clonotype showed up just a few times. This chain connects TRBV4-2 to TRBJ2-3; 10 bases align to TRBD2. The J segment lost 6 bases and the V segment lost 4 bases, leaving 13 bases of the junction unmatched. The CDR3 runs to 17 residues. Germline V gives CDR1 LGHNA, CDR2 YNFKEQ. This chain's CDR3 is CASSPFLAGAYSDTQYF. The DNA of the CDR3 is TGTGCCAGCAGCCCATTTCTAGCGGGGGCTTACTCTGATACGCAGTATTTT.

This clonotype has only a few counts. This sequence joins TRBV27 and TRBJ1-2, with unresolved D. The CDR3 length is 14 residues. Germline V gene data show CDR1 as MNHEY and CDR2 as SMNVEV (reference sequence). V was cut by 2 bases and J by 0 bases, with 7 bases left in between. CDR3 DNA sequence: TGTGCCAGCAGTTTAAAGGCACCTAACTATGGCTACACCTTC. It specifies CASSLKAPNYGYTF.

This clonotype was found a few times. V is TRBV7-3 and J is TRBJ2-1; the D gene is possibly TRBD1 (7 bases). Germline CDR1 and CDR2: SGHTA and FQGTGA. V shed 5 bases and J shed 9 bases, with 14 bases lying between them. This CDR3 contains 13 residues. Here the CDR3 reads CASSPLQGGEQFF. For the CDR3, the DNA is TGTGCCAGCAGCCCTCTCCAGGGGGGTGAGCAGTTCTTC.

As concerns this clonotype: This may arise from a read error, as a much more abundant clone is one base away. The chain joins TRBV7-2 to TRBJ1-4; weak D call: TRBD1 (6 bases). Germline V CDR1 and CDR2: SGHTA, FQGNSA. The CDR3 has 16 amino acids. In DNA, the CDR3 is TGTGCCAGCAGCTTAAGTTGGGGGGCGCAGAATGAAGAACTGTTTTTT. This translates into CASSLSWGAQNEELFF.

The J gene is TRBJ2-2, the V gene TRBV28, with TRBD2 matching 11 bases. The V and J ends lost 4 bases and 6 bases, in that order; junction bases with no gene match: 19. Germline V gives CDR1 MDHEN, CDR2 SYDVKM. This CDR3 has 20 amino acids. The CDR3 DNA reads as TGTGCCAGCAGTTCCTTCTCAAAAGGGACTAGCGGCGGACCACCCGGGGAGCTGTTTTTT. Protein product: CASSSFSKGTSGGPPGELFF.

The genes are TRBV5-1 and TRBJ2-4, with 11 bases fitting TRBD1. Trimming at V came to 3 bases and at J to 8 bases, leaving 4 bases not matched to a gene. This CDR3 is 14 amino acids long. Per the germline V gene, CDR1 is SGHRS and CDR2 is YFSETQ. CDR3 amino acids: CASSSGQGADIQYF. The CDR3 nucleotides are TGCGCCAGCAGCTCAGGACAGGGGGCGGACATTCAGTACTTC. Full variable domain (rest looked up from reference TRBV5-1 and TRBJ2-4): KAGVTQTPRYLIKTRGQQVTLSCSPISGHRSVSWYQQTPGQGLQFLFEYFSETQRNKGNFPGRFSGRQFSNSRSEMNVSTLELGDSALYLCASSSGQGADIQYFGAGTRLSVL.

This clonotype was counted a few times. The V gene is TRBV28, the J gene TRBJ1-2; 10 nucleotides agree with TRBD1. The CDR3 length is 14 residues. V lost 4 bases and J lost 6; bases outside the gene matches: 5. From germline, CDR1 is MDHEN and CDR2 SYDVKM. DNA for the CDR3: TGTGCCAGCAGTTCGGGACAGGGGTTTGATGGCTACACCTTC. This sequence encodes CASSSGQGFDGYTF.